This TCR beta chain is from a study of T cell repertoires in cytomegalovirus infection. Study as a whole: Matching HLA type, along with CMV infection, was indicated by public TCR beta signatures.

The CDR3 has 13 residues. The germline V gene encodes CDR1 SGHDN and CDR2 FVKESK. V lost 4 bases to trimming and J lost 10 bases, with 14 bases between them. TCRdb reprocessed the reads via MiXCR and lists one record per CDR3 protein. The sample has approximately 100,000 distinct CDR3 sequences, around 22% seen once. This chain joins TRBV14 and TRBJ1-5, with D possibly TRBD1 on 5 matching bases. The sequencing input was CD8+ T cells from PBMCs. The TCR originated in a human donor in good health (CMV status not recorded). Some clones in this sample may be carry-over from other donors' samples. The CDR3 DNA reads TGTGCCAGCAGCCCGACAGCCCCAGGACCCCAGCATTTT. Translating it yields CASSPTAPGPQHF.